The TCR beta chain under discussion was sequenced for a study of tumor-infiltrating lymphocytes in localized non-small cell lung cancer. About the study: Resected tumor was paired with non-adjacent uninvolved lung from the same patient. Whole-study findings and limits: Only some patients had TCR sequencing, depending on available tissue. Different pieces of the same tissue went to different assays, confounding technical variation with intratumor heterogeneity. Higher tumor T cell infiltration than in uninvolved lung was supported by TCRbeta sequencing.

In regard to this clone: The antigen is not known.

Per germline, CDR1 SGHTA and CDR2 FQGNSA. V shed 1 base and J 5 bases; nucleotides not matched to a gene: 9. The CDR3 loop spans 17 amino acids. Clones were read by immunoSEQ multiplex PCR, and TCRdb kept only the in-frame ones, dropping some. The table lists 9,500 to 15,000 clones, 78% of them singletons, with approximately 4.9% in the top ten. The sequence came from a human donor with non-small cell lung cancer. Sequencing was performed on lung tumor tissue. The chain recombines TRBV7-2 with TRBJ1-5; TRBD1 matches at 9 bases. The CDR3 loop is CASSLGLDRGLYQPQHF. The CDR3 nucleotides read TGTGCCAGCAGCTTAGGCCTGGACAGGGGACTATATCAGCCCCAGCATTTT.